This TCR beta chain is drawn from a study of blood T cells in healthy people across ages. The authors ran a second PCR of roughly 6 to 12 cycles using a sample-barcoded 5' primer and a J-beta primer mix. In TCRdb, the 5' RACE reads were re-called with MiXCR into one record per CDR3 protein. The sample holds 600,000 to 1,000,000 distinct CDR3 sequences, more than 45% seen once. Per the germline V gene, CDR1 is SGHAT and CDR2 is FQDESV (reference sequence). The CDR3 is made up of 15 amino acids. With 3 bases removed from V and 3 bases from J, the gap between germline ends came to 14 bases. Sample: blood. This TCR was recovered from a man in his thirties or forties in good health. This chain links TRBV11-1 with TRBJ1-2, with D maybe TRBD1 (6 bases). The CDR3 reads CASSLGQGDHYGYTF. CDR3 nucleotide sequence: TGTGCCAGCAGCTTGGGACAAGGAGATCACTATGGCTACACCTTC.